This T cell receptor (beta chain) was observed in a study of beta chain features in type 1 diabetes. Turning to the study itself: The examined sorted cells totaled approximately 110 million across samples.

This CDR3 has 16 residues. The germline V and J ends were trimmed by 0 bases and 3 bases, with 14 bases remaining between them. Germline V CDR1 and CDR2: SGHRS, YFSETQ. As every portion of the isolated RNA was reverse transcribed, the sequencing read expressed TCRB transcripts. Assay: immunoSEQ multiplex PCR; the TCRdb copy retains only in-frame clones and omits some. In the table there are a few hundred thousand clones, roughly 22% of which are singletons. The study, taken as a whole, reports: Type 1 diabetes patients showed fewer insertions and more deletions at VDJ junctions. For Type 1 diabetes patients, all four CD4+ subsets carried TCRB CDR3s that were moderately but significantly shorter. PCR may have favored shorter templates equally in patients and controls.

Note on this clone: As yet, its antigen is unknown.

Sorted populations were all over 95% pure. Sequenced sample: naive CD4+ T cells from blood. The TCR was taken from a woman between 40 and 55 years old with type 1 diabetes. V is TRBV5-1 and J is TRBJ2-3; possibly TRBD1 for D (5 bases). The CDR3 coding sequence is TGCGCCAGCAGCTTGGTGGGGCAGCCCCCTACAGATACGCAGTATTTT. Its translation is CASSLVGQPPTDTQYF.